The 16 T cell receptor beta chains below were found in one sample sequenced in a study of neoadjuvant nivolumab and ipilimumab in lung cancer. Profiling relied on immunoSEQ multiplex PCR, and the TCRdb table lists in-frame clones only, not all of them. Of about 3,100 clones detected, approximately 89% appear once; the ten largest clones hold approximately 2.3%. The sequencing here drew on tumor tissue, taken after neoadjuvant nivolumab, alone or with ipilimumab, at or shortly before surgery. The receptor set was obtained from an adult with non-small cell lung cancer.

The V gene is TRBV7-2, the J gene TRBJ2-7, with D uncertain. In germline, CDR1 is SGHTA, CDR2 FQGNSA. The V gene lost 5 bases and the J gene lost 1 base, with 9 bases spanning the gap. The CDR3 loop spans 13 amino acids. The CDR3 sequence: CASSPGFSYEQYF. The CDR3 region has the DNA TGTGCCAGCAGCCCCGGGTTTTCCTACGAGCAGTACTTC.

The chain uses TRBV7-8 and TRBJ1-4; perhaps TRBD1 as D (6 bases). CDR1 is SGHVS, CDR2 FQNEAQ, per germline. CDR3 length equals 14 residues. The ends were cut back, 5 bases at V and 6 bases at J, with 13 bases in the middle. The CDR3: CASSLGQLYEKLFF. CDR3 sequence (DNA): TGTGCCAGCAGCCTAGGACAGTTGTATGAAAAACTGTTTTTT.

This sequence joins TRBV7-2 and TRBJ1-2; D may be TRBD1 (5 bases). Germline V gene sequence: CDR1 SGHTA, CDR2 FQGNSA. The V gene lost 7 bases and the J gene lost 2 bases, with 17 bases spanning the gap. This CDR3 has 15 amino acids. The CDR3 coding sequence is TGTGCCAGCACCTTTGACAGCCTAACCAACTATGGCTACACCTTC. Its protein is CASTFDSLTNYGYTF.

The V call is TRBV4-1, the J call TRBJ2-7; D may be TRBD2 (6 bases). The germline V gene has CDR1 MGHRA and CDR2 YSYEKL. Trimming took off 1 base at V and 3 bases at J, with 13 bases between the two ends. The CDR3 is 15 residues long. In DNA, the CDR3 is TGCGCCAGCAGCCAAGCGGGACTCCGAGACTACGAGCAGTACTTC. Amino acids: CASSQAGLRDYEQYF.

V is TRBV6-5 and J is TRBJ1-6; possible D gene TRBD1, 5 bases. CDR1 is MNHEY, CDR2 SVGAGI, per germline. Deletions cut 7 bases from V and 10 bases from J, with 20 bases between. The CDR3 runs 15 residues. CDR3 amino acids: CASTTGAPEGSPLHF. DNA of the CDR3: TGTGCCAGCACCACCGGGGCTCCCGAGGGGTCACCCCTCCACTTT.

CDR3 sequence: CASSSTDTQYF. The CDR3 DNA is TGCGCCAGCAGCTCCACAGATACGCAGTATTTT. V is TRBV5-1 and J is TRBJ2-3; D gene ambiguous. The CDR3 is 11 residues long. With 3 bases removed from V and 2 bases from J, the gap between germline ends came to 1 base. Germline CDR1 and CDR2: SGHRS and YFSETQ.

J is TRBJ1-2 and V is TRBV18; D gene unclear. CDR1 and CDR2 from the germline V gene are KGHSH and LQKENI. The CDR3 spans 11 residues. Trimming left V 2 bases short and J 6 bases short, with 4 bases between. CDR3 sequence reads: CASSPGDGYTF. DNA for the CDR3: TGTGCCAGCTCACCAGGGGATGGCTACACCTTC.

This rearrangement joins TRBV18 to TRBJ1-1; D is uncertain. Germline loops: CDR1 KGHSH, CDR2 LQKENI. The CDR3 spans 13 residues. Between the trimmed V and J ends, which lost 2 bases and 9 bases, there was a span of 13 bases. CDR3 amino acids: CASSPGGSKKAFF. The CDR3 coding sequence is TGTGCCAGCTCACCAGGAGGGAGTAAAAAAGCTTTCTTT.

J is TRBJ1-2 and V is TRBV6-5; no clear D. CDR3 length: 13 amino acids. V was shortened by 8 bases and J by 2 bases, with 12 bases between the two germline ends. Per germline, CDR1 MNHEY and CDR2 SVGAGI. Written as DNA, the CDR3 is TGTGCCAGCTCCAAACAACGGAACTATGGCTACACCTTC. It yields the protein CASSKQRNYGYTF.

This clone was seen just once. This chain uses TRBV11-3 with TRBJ2-1, with D tentatively TRBD2 (7 bases). V was cut by 0 bases and J by 2 bases, with 17 bases left in between. The V gene's germline CDR1 is SGHNT and CDR2 YENEEA. CDR3 length equals 18 residues. DNA for the CDR3: TGTGCCAGCAGCTTAGATCTCTTGCGGGGGCCGACCTACAATGAGCAGTTCTTC. This translates into CASSLDLLRGPTYNEQFF.

V gene TRBV4-3 combines with J gene TRBJ2-7, with a possible D match to TRBD2 (5 bases). Germline V CDR1 and CDR2: LGHNA, YSLEER. V shed 0 bases and J shed 0 bases, with 12 bases lying between them. The CDR3 loop spans 16 amino acids. The CDR3 DNA is TGCGCCAGCAGCCAAGAGGCTCGGGGATTCTCCTACGAGCAGTACTTC. Translated, it gives CASSQEARGFSYEQYF.

This chain links TRBV11-3 with TRBJ2-1; D is possibly TRBD2 (5 bases). Trimming left V 5 bases short and J 4 bases short, with 15 bases between. CDR1 SGHNT and CDR2 YENEEA come from the germline V gene. The CDR3 covers 15 residues. The CDR3 coding sequence is TGTGCCAGCAGCCCCAGGCGGGCCCCTTACAATGAGCAGTTCTTC. This translates into CASSPRRAPYNEQFF.

The CDR3 region has the DNA TGTGCCAGCAGTTACTCTGACTCCGATGAAAAACTGTTTTTT. Its protein product is CASSYSDSDEKLFF. The chain couples TRBV6-5 to TRBJ1-4; the D is unclear. Looked up from germline, CDR1 is MNHEY and CDR2 is SVGAGI. Trimming cost V 0 bases and J 6 bases, with 8 bases left between them. The CDR3 has 14 amino acids.

The chain joins TRBV7-9 to TRBJ1-2; no clear D. V lost 0 bases to trimming and J lost 8 bases, with 7 bases between them. This CDR3 spans 12 amino acids. From germline, CDR1 is SEHNR and CDR2 FQNEAQ (reference sequence). The CDR3 spells CASSLARGGYTF. Written as DNA, the CDR3 is TGTGCCAGCAGCTTAGCCCGAGGGGGCTACACCTTC.

This chain links TRBV27 with TRBJ2-5; D call uncertain. The V end was cut by 5 bases, the J end by 9 bases, with 1 base between. Germline V gene lookup returns CDR1 MNHEY and CDR2 SMNVEV (reference sequence). CDR3 length equals 8 residues. CDR3 sequence: CASSPQYF. As DNA, the CDR3 is TGTGCCAGCAGTCCCCAGTACTTC.

The V and J genes are TRBV5-6 and TRBJ2-1, with 11 bases matching TRBD2. The CDR3 extends over 15 amino acids. CDR1 SGHDT and CDR2 YYEEEE come from the germline V gene. J gave up 7 bases and V 2 bases, and 5 bases lay outside the gene matches. CDR3 in DNA: TGTGCCAGCAGCTTCTTAGCGGGGGGGATGAATGAGCAGTTCTTC. Translation: CASSFLAGGMNEQFF.